The 29 T cell receptor beta chains given below trace back to one sample, sequenced in a study of blood T cells in healthy people across ages. A second roughly 7 to 11 cycle PCR used barcoded and J-beta primers. Each CDR3 protein gets one entry after TCRdb re-called the 5' RACE reads with MiXCR. The data hold about 830,000 distinct CDR3 sequences, with 55% to 65% observed a single time. What was sequenced was blood. The receptors here all came from a man aged 25-45 years in good health.

V usage is TRBV11-1 and J usage is TRBJ2-1; 11 bases fit TRBD1. CDR1 and CDR2 from the germline V gene are SGHAT and FQDESV (reference sequence). The length of the CDR3 is 15 residues. V lost 5 bases to trimming and J lost 9 bases; unmatched junction nucleotides: 9. For the CDR3, the DNA is TGTGCCAGCAGCCCAGCCGGGACAGGGGGTAGTGAGCAGTTCTTC. Translation gives CASSPAGTGGSEQFF. The variable domain in full, completed from reference TRBV11-1 and TRBJ2-1, reads EAEVAQSPRYKITEKSQAVAFWCDPISGHATLYWYRQILGQGPELLVQFQDESVVDDSQLPKDRFSAERLKGVDSTLKIQPAELGDSAMYLCASSPAGTGGSEQFFGPGTRLTVL.

This chain's CDR3 is CSARLAGGDTDTQYF. CDR3 coding DNA: TGCAGTGCGAGACTAGCGGGGGGTGACACAGATACGCAGTATTTT. The V gene is TRBV20-1, the J gene TRBJ2-3, with TRBD2 matching over 13 bases. This CDR3 region has 15 residues. V shed 6 bases and J 2 bases; nucleotides not matched to a gene: 5. Germline V CDR1 and CDR2: DFQATT, SNEGSKA (reference sequence).

This clonotype was observed a few times. V usage is TRBV10-3 and J usage is TRBJ2-1, with D hard to call. The CDR3 extends over 11 amino acids. CDR1 is ENHRY, CDR2 SYGVKD, per germline. With 3 bases removed from V and 7 bases from J, the gap between germline ends came to 4 bases. The CDR3 sequence is CAISEWNEQFF. The CDR3 region has the DNA TGTGCCATCAGTGAATGGAATGAGCAGTTCTTC.

The CDR3 region has the DNA TGTGCCAGCGGCAAGGGACAGTTTGCTAACTATGGCTACACCTTC. Translating it yields CASGKGQFANYGYTF. The chain joins TRBV27 to TRBJ1-2; 7 bases agree with TRBD1. The CDR3 loop spans 15 amino acids. Germline-derived CDR1 and CDR2 are MNHEY and SMNVEV (reference sequence). The J segment lost 0 bases and the V segment lost 8 bases, leaving 9 bases of the junction unmatched.

V and J are TRBV7-2 and TRBJ2-7; D gene uncertain. TRBJ2-5 explains the end of the DNA better; the J call may be wrong. Per the germline V gene, CDR1 is SGHTA and CDR2 is FQGNSA. The CDR3 sequence is 15 residues long. The DNA for the CDR3 is TGTGCCAGCAGCTTAATCTTGGGCGGTTGGGGGACCCAGTACTTC. Protein sequence: CASSLILGGWGTQYF.

The chain combines TRBV7-2 with TRBJ2-7; tentative D call: TRBD1 (6 bases). The CDR3 is 17 amino acids. In germline, CDR1 is SGHTA, CDR2 FQGNSA. Trimming stripped 1 base from V and 5 bases from J, with 21 bases between. This chain's CDR3 is CASSLGVGAQNNHEQYF. The DNA of the CDR3 is TGTGCCAGCAGCTTAGGCGTGGGGGCCCAAAACAACCACGAGCAGTACTTC. Full variable domain (outside the CDR3, taken from reference TRBV7-2 and TRBJ2-7): GAGVSQSPSNKVTEKGKDVELRCDPISGHTALYWYRQSLGQGLEFLIYFQGNSAPDKSGLPSDRFSAERTGGSVSTLTIQRTQQEDSAVYLCASSLGVGAQNNHEQYFGPGTRLTVT.

J is TRBJ1-4 and V is TRBV12-3 or TRBV12-4; 7 bases align to TRBD1. The CDR3 extends over 14 amino acids. V shed 6 bases, J shed 8 bases, and the junction held 9 bases outside the gene matches. CDR3 amino acids: CASRLQGKGEKLFF. CDR3 DNA: TGTGCCAGCAGATTACAGGGGAAAGGCGAAAAACTGTTTTTT.

The chain recombines TRBV12-3 or TRBV12-4 with TRBJ2-7, with 9 bases lining up with TRBD1. V lost 4 bases, J lost 3 bases, and 7 bases stayed unmatched. The CDR3 contains 15 residues. The DNA for the CDR3 is TGTGCCAGCAGTTCAATGGACAGGGGCATCTACGAGCAGTACTTC. It codes for CASSSMDRGIYEQYF.

This clonotype has only a few counts. An end of the junction differs from the germline gene, which may be a read error. This sequence joins TRBV4-2 and TRBJ2-3; D unclear. Per germline, CDR1 LGHNA and CDR2 YNFKEQ. The length of the CDR3 is 15 residues. The CDR3 sequence: CASSQGAARTDTQYF. Here the CDR3 DNA reads TGTGCCAGCAGCCAAGGGGCAGCCCGCACGGATACGCAGTATTTT.

The rearrangement joins TRBV7-9 to TRBJ1-4; D might be TRBD1 (5 bases). The CDR3 sequence is 18 residues long. Germline CDR1 is SEHNR and CDR2 is FQNEAQ (reference sequence). The V end was cut by 7 bases, the J end by 1 base, with 22 bases between. In nucleotides, the CDR3 is TGTGCCAGCACTCCCAGCCTGCCAGGGCTGGTAACTAATGAAAAACTGTTTTTT. Translation gives CASTPSLPGLVTNEKLFF.

This clonotype turned up a few times. This chain connects TRBV14 to TRBJ2-7; no definite D call. This CDR3 is 14 amino acids long. Deletions cut 1 base from V and 2 bases from J, with 9 bases between. Germline CDR1 is SGHDN and CDR2 is FVKESK. The CDR3 DNA reads as TGTGCCAGCAGCCAAGTGTCCGCGGCCTACGAGCAGTACTTC. Protein sequence: CASSQVSAAYEQYF.

The V and J genes are TRBV6-1 and TRBJ2-7; a possible D gene is TRBD2 (6 bases). V dropped 8 bases and J dropped 2 bases, with 13 bases sitting between them. The V gene's germline CDR1 is MNHNS and CDR2 SASEGT. The CDR3 length is 13 residues. The CDR3 sequence: CASGGTVTYEQYF. Written as DNA, the CDR3 is TGTGCCAGCGGAGGGACCGTTACCTACGAGCAGTACTTC.

The genes are TRBV10-3 and TRBJ1-6; 7 nucleotides line up with TRBD1. Germline V gene lookup returns CDR1 ENHRY and CDR2 SYGVKD. CDR3 length: 15 residues. V dropped 6 bases and J dropped 7; count of bases not matched to a gene: 9. The DNA for the CDR3 is TGTGCCATCAGAGAGACAGGGATAGGGAATTCACCCCTCCACTTT. This codes for CAIRETGIGNSPLHF.

Many counts were recorded for this clonotype. Written as DNA, the CDR3 is TGTGCCAGCAGCCCTCCAGGGGACGAGCAGTACTTC. Amino acids: CASSPPGDEQYF. The chain recombines TRBV3-1 with TRBJ2-7; a weak D match, TRBD1 (6 bases). The CDR3 sequence is 12 residues long. V lost 4 bases to trimming and J lost 5 bases, with 9 bases between them. The V gene's germline CDR1 is LGHDT and CDR2 YNNKEL (reference sequence).

The V call is TRBV7-9, the J call TRBJ2-7; no clear D gene. This CDR3 region has 13 residues. V lost 1 base to trimming and J lost 5 bases, with 9 bases between them. CDR1 is SEHNR and CDR2 is FQNEAQ in the germline V gene (reference sequence). Here the CDR3 reads CASSLGELDEQYF. The CDR3 bases are TGTGCCAGCAGCTTAGGAGAACTGGACGAGCAGTACTTC.

CDR3 bases: TGTGCCAGCAGCCGCGCCCTTTTTCAGCCCCAGCATTTT. Amino acids: CASSRALFQPQHF. This sequence joins TRBV7-2 and TRBJ1-5; D is unclear. The CDR3 has 13 residues. Germline CDR1 SGHTA, CDR2 FQGNSA. V shed 5 bases and J shed 6 bases, with 11 bases lying between them.

The chain carries TRBV29-1 and TRBJ1-6; D remains ambiguous. Per germline, CDR1 SQVTM and CDR2 ANQGSEA. The V end lost 8 bases, the J end lost 7 bases, and 15 bases lay between the germline ends. CDR3 length: 13 residues. The CDR3 reads CSTRETQNSPLHF. The DNA of the CDR3 is TGCAGCACAAGGGAAACCCAAAATTCACCCCTCCACTTT.

The J gene is TRBJ2-3, the V gene TRBV12-3 or TRBV12-4; D gene uncertain. This CDR3 is 16 amino acids long. With 2 bases removed from V and 4 bases from J, the gap between germline ends came to 16 bases. The CDR3 loop is CASSLTGRTSADTQYF. The CDR3 DNA reads TGTGCCAGCAGTTTAACCGGCAGAACGAGCGCAGATACGCAGTATTTT.

This clonotype was observed a few times. This sequence joins TRBV28 and TRBJ2-7; D remains ambiguous. V lost 6 bases, J lost 0 bases, and 15 bases lay in between. The CDR3 extends over 15 amino acids. Germline loops: CDR1 MDHEN, CDR2 SYDVKM. CDR3 sequence (DNA): TGTGCCAGCAGCCAAACGATAGTGGGCTCCTACGAGCAGTACTTC. It translates to CASSQTIVGSYEQYF.

The chain has TRBV5-6 and TRBJ2-7, with 9 positions matching TRBD1. CDR1 SGHDT and CDR2 YYEEEE come from the germline V gene. The trim removed 2 bases at V and 2 bases at J, leaving 11 bases unmatched. This CDR3 contains 17 residues. CDR3 nucleotide sequence: TGTGCCAGCAGCTTTGGGGGACAGGGCTTAAAGGCCTACGAGCAGTACTTC. Amino acid sequence: CASSFGGQGLKAYEQYF. Supplemented by reference TRBV5-6 and TRBJ2-7, the full variable domain reads DAGVTQSPTHLIKTRGQQVTLRCSPKSGHDTVSWYQQALGQGPQFIFQYYEEEERQRGNFPDRFSGHQFPNYSSELNVNALLLGDSALYLCASSFGGQGLKAYEQYFGPGTRLTVT.

This clonotype showed up just once. The gene calls are TRBV4-2 and TRBJ1-1; no clear D gene. The CDR3 consists of 18 residues. Germline CDR1 reads LGHNA; CDR2 reads YNFKEQ. The ends were cut back, 1 base at V and 0 bases at J, with 18 bases in the middle. Here the CDR3 reads CASSQVEGLGRVNTEAFF. CDR3 sequence (DNA): TGTGCCAGCAGCCAAGTAGAAGGGTTGGGTCGGGTGAACACTGAAGCTTTCTTT.

The chain recombines TRBV28 with TRBJ1-2; D is ambiguous. This CDR3 has 13 residues. V lost 7 bases and J lost 2, with 11 bases in between. Germline CDR1 MDHEN, CDR2 SYDVKM. CDR3 loop: CASKPAPNYGYTF. The DNA for the CDR3 is TGTGCCAGCAAACCAGCCCCAAACTATGGCTACACCTTC.

The rearrangement joins TRBV7-2 to TRBJ2-2, with TRBD1 as a possible D gene (6 bases). The germline V gene has CDR1 SGHTA and CDR2 FQGNSA. V was cut by 3 bases and J by 5 bases, with 13 bases left in between. This CDR3 is built from 15 residues. CDR3 coding DNA: TGTGCCAGCAGCTTTGGTGACAGGCGAACCGGGGAGCTGTTTTTT. Protein sequence: CASSFGDRRTGELFF.

The V call is TRBV12-3 or TRBV12-4, the J call TRBJ1-2, with unresolved D. The CDR3 contains 13 residues. V was clipped by 4 bases and J by 2 bases, with 8 bases between them. Here the CDR3 DNA reads TGTGCCAGCAGTTCCGGGATCAACTATGGCTACACCTTC. It is translated as CASSSGINYGYTF.

This chain connects TRBV12-3 or TRBV12-4 to TRBJ2-1; TRBD2 is a possible D gene (6 bases). The CDR3 length is 16 residues. The V and J ends lost 3 bases and 0 bases respectively, with 12 bases between them. Written as DNA, the CDR3 is TGTGCCAGCAGTTTTCACGGGGGAAGCTCCTACAATGAGCAGTTCTTC. This gives the protein CASSFHGGSSYNEQFF.

This clonotype came up once. The V gene is TRBV20-1, the J gene TRBJ2-7; a weak D match, TRBD2 (7 bases). Germline V gives CDR1 DFQATT, CDR2 SNEGSKA (reference sequence). There are 15 residues in the CDR3. The V end was cut by 4 bases, the J end by 7 bases, with 23 bases between. The DNA for the CDR3 is TGCAGTGCTACGGGGGGCCCCGGGTCCTACAATGAGCAGTACTTC. Translation: CSATGGPGSYNEQYF.

The chain couples TRBV7-6 to TRBJ2-1; D gene ambiguous. The germline CDR1 and CDR2 sequences are SGHVS and FNYEAQ. V lost 5 bases, J lost 9 bases, and 14 bases lay in between. This CDR3 is 13 amino acids long. As DNA, the CDR3 is TGTGCCAGCAGCCCCCGCGTTGGTGGTGAGCAGTTCTTC. Its translation is CASSPRVGGEQFF. Full variable domain (remainder filled in from reference TRBV7-6 and TRBJ2-1): GAGVSQSPRYKVTKRGQDVALRCDPISGHVSLYWYRQALGQGPEFLTYFNYEAQQDKSGLPNDRFSAERPEGSISTLTIQRTEQRDSAMYRCASSPRVGGEQFFGPGTRLTVL.

The V and J genes are TRBV5-1 and TRBJ2-4; D is unresolved. Judging by the DNA end, TRBJ2-7 fits better; the J call may be wrong. This CDR3 spans 13 amino acids. The germline V gene encodes CDR1 SGHRS and CDR2 YFSETQ. CDR3 loop: CASSFFQASEQYF. Written as DNA, the CDR3 is TGCGCCAGCAGCTTTTTCCAGGCATCCGAGCAGTACTTC.

The DNA of the CDR3 is TGTGCCAGCACCCCGGACAGGGGTTACAATGAGCAGTTCTTC. This translates into CASTPDRGYNEQFF. The rearrangement uses TRBV2 and TRBJ2-1; 9 bases agree with TRBD1. The germline V gene encodes CDR1 SNHLY and CDR2 FYNNEI. V lost 7 bases, J lost 4 bases, and 5 bases stayed unmatched. CDR3 length: 14 amino acids.